Following are 17 T cell receptor beta chains from one sample sequenced in a study of OX40 agonist ivuxolimab in advanced cancers. Only in-frame clones appear in the TCRdb table, and some are missing; sequencing was by immunoSEQ multiplex PCR. This sample yields tens of thousands of clones, of which approximately 84% are seen a single time; about a sixth belongs to the top ten. The input for sequencing was CD4+ or CD8+ T cells sorted from blood, taken in a trial of the OX40 agonist ivuxolimab. All receptors come from an adult with an advanced solid tumor such as melanoma, head and neck, liver or kidney cancer.

In nucleotides, the CDR3 is TGTGCCAGCAGACCGTTGGGGCGGGAGGGCCTAGGAAATGAGCAGTTCTTC. Encoded protein: CASRPLGREGLGNEQFF. V and J are TRBV5-6 and TRBJ2-1, with 9 bases matching TRBD2. The germline V gene has CDR1 SGHDT and CDR2 YYEEEE. The CDR3 loop spans 17 amino acids. The junction had 16 bases not matched to a gene; V was cut back by 5 bases and J by 7 bases.

The genes are TRBV5-1 and TRBJ2-7, with 7 nucleotides matching TRBD1. J was trimmed by 3 bases and V by 2 bases; bases with no gene match: 5. Looked up from germline, CDR1 is SGHRS and CDR2 is YFSETQ. The CDR3 is 14 residues long. The DNA of the CDR3 is TGCGCCAGCAGCTTTAGGGGGCTTGACTACGAGCAGTACTTC. Translating it yields CASSFRGLDYEQYF. Supplemented by reference TRBV5-1 and TRBJ2-7, the full variable domain reads KAGVTQTPRYLIKTRGQQVTLSCSPISGHRSVSWYQQTPGQGLQFLFEYFSETQRNKGNFPGRFSGRQFSNSRSEMNVSTLELGDSALYLCASSFRGLDYEQYFGPGTRLTVT.

The chain is built from TRBV6-5 and TRBJ1-6; the match to TRBD1 covers 10 bases. The CDR3 loop spans 15 amino acids. V lost 6 bases, J lost 5 bases, and 4 bases stayed unmatched. Per the germline V gene, CDR1 is MNHEY and CDR2 is SVGAGI. This CDR3 is CASSRQGANNSPLHF. CDR3 coding DNA: TGTGCCAGCAGCCGACAGGGGGCCAATAATTCACCCCTCCACTTT.

V and J are TRBV2 and TRBJ2-6; D unclear. The CDR3 runs to 17 residues. V was cut by 6 bases and J by 0 bases, with 15 bases left in between. Looked up from germline, CDR1 is SNHLY and CDR2 is FYNNEI. CDR3 nucleotide sequence: TGTGCCAGCAGCGCAACTCCAGGATTCTCTGGGGCCAACGTCCTGACTTTC. Translated: CASSATPGFSGANVLTF. The whole variable domain, remainder taken from reference TRBV2 and TRBJ2-6, is EPEVTQTPSHQVTQMGQEVILRCVPISNHLYFYWYRQILGQKVEFLVSFYNNEISEKSEIFDDQFSVERPDGSNFTLKIRSTKLEDSAMYFCASSATPGFSGANVLTFGAGSRLTVL.

This clone was observed once. V gene TRBV11-3 combines with J gene TRBJ2-1; D ambiguous. The CDR3 length is 14 residues. Germline V gene data show CDR1 as SGHNT and CDR2 as YENEEA. V gave up 6 bases and J gave up 7 bases, with 16 bases separating them. For the CDR3, the DNA is TGTGCCAGCAGTCAAACTCGGACGGCAAATGAGCAGTTCTTC. Translated: CASSQTRTANEQFF.

The DNA of the CDR3 is TGCGCCAGCAGCCCACAGGGGGAAAAACTGTTTTTT. Translating it yields CASSPQGEKLFF. The gene calls are TRBV4-1 and TRBJ1-4; 7 nucleotides line up with TRBD1. The germline V gene encodes CDR1 MGHRA and CDR2 YSYEKL. J lost 8 bases, V lost 4 bases, and 1 base had no gene match. The CDR3 sequence is 12 residues long.

CDR3 sequence reads: CASSPWTVHYEQYF. The CDR3 region has the DNA TGCGCCAGCAGCCCCTGGACTGTCCACTACGAGCAGTACTTC. The chain recombines TRBV5-1 with TRBJ2-7; a possible D gene is TRBD2 (5 bases). From germline, CDR1 is SGHRS and CDR2 YFSETQ. V was trimmed by 4 bases and J by 3 bases, leaving 14 bases between them. CDR3 length: 14 residues.

This chain joins TRBV5-1 and TRBJ2-2; possible D gene TRBD2, 6 bases. Trimming removed 5 bases at V and 0 bases at J, with 11 bases between. Germline V gene sequence: CDR1 SGHRS, CDR2 YFSETQ. This CDR3 spans 15 amino acids. CDR3: CASRKWDSNTGELFF. For the CDR3, the DNA is TGCGCCAGCAGGAAATGGGACTCGAACACCGGGGAGCTGTTTTTT.

The chain links TRBV18 to TRBJ2-5, with 15 bases identical to TRBD2. Germline trimming cut 6 bases from V and 0 bases from J; bases unmatched to any gene: 5. CDR3 length: 17 residues. Germline lookup yields CDR1 KGHSH and CDR2 LQKENI. CDR3 region: CASSLGLAGGNQETQYF. CDR3 sequence (DNA): TGTGCCAGCTCGTTGGGACTAGCGGGAGGTAACCAAGAGACCCAGTACTTC.

This clone was recorded at least ten times. The genes are TRBV6-5 and TRBJ2-1, with D perhaps TRBD2 (5 bases). V lost 8 bases to trimming and J lost 5 bases, with 13 bases between them. CDR3 length: 13 amino acids. The V gene's germline CDR1 is MNHEY and CDR2 SVGAGI. The CDR3 protein is CASARGQNNEQFF. The CDR3 DNA follows: TGTGCCAGCGCGAGAGGGCAAAACAATGAGCAGTTCTTC.

V usage is TRBV5-4 and J usage is TRBJ2-2; 7 nucleotides line up with TRBD2. Germline V gene sequence: CDR1 SGHNT, CDR2 YYREEE (reference sequence). This CDR3 spans 17 amino acids. V lost 2 bases, J lost 4 bases, and 11 bases stayed unmatched. The DNA of the CDR3 is TGTGCCAGCAGCTTCAAAATCTCGGGAGGTGGCACCGGGGAGCTGTTTTTT. Translation gives CASSFKISGGGTGELFF. The full variable domain, with the rest looked up from reference TRBV5-4 and TRBJ2-2, is ETGVTQSPTHLIKTRGQQVTLRCSSQSGHNTVSWYQQALGQGPQFIFQYYREEENGRGNFPPRFSGLQFPNYSSELNVNALELDDSALYLCASSFKISGGGTGELFFGEGSRLTVL.

The gene calls are TRBV6-6 and TRBJ2-7; TRBD2 matches at 8 bases. V lost 8 bases, J lost 4 bases, and 10 bases stayed unmatched. CDR1 MNHNY and CDR2 SVGAGI come from the germline V gene (reference sequence). The CDR3 runs to 14 residues. The CDR3, as DNA: TGTGCCAGCTCTCGCGGGAGGAACTTGTACGAGCAGTACTTC. Translation gives CASSRGRNLYEQYF.

The V gene is TRBV6-1, the J gene TRBJ2-3; D gene uncertain. Germline loops: CDR1 MNHNS, CDR2 SASEGT. The CDR3 spans 15 residues. Trimming pared 0 bases from V and 1 base from J, leaving 8 bases between. CDR3 bases: TGTGCCAGCAGTGAAGCCAATTTCCGCACAGATACGCAGTATTTT. It specifies CASSEANFRTDTQYF.

The chain has TRBV5-6 and TRBJ1-1; weak D call: TRBD1 (5 bases). CDR3 length: 17 amino acids. Germline-derived CDR1 and CDR2 are SGHDT and YYEEEE. The V and J ends lost 1 base and 3 bases respectively, with 19 bases between them. CDR3 in amino acids: CASSLSQGFLQDTEAFF. The CDR3 nucleotides are TGTGCCAGCAGCTTGAGTCAGGGATTCCTTCAGGACACTGAAGCTTTCTTT.

V and J are TRBV7-9 and TRBJ1-2; tentative D call: TRBD1 (5 bases). Germline values: CDR1 SEHNR, CDR2 FQNEAQ (reference sequence). V shed 11 bases and J shed 5 bases, with 24 bases lying between them. This CDR3 spans 15 amino acids. The CDR3 coding sequence is TGTGCCCTACTACCCAATACAGGATTAGGGTATGGCTACACCTTC. This encodes CALLPNTGLGYGYTF.

The chain carries TRBV4-2 and TRBJ2-5; no firm D call. The germline V gene has CDR1 LGHNA and CDR2 YNFKEQ. V was shortened by 1 base and J by 2 bases, with 14 bases between the two germline ends. CDR3 length: 16 amino acids. The CDR3 nucleotides read TGTGCCAGCAGCCAAGGGAGATCGAGTTGGCAAGAGACCCAGTACTTC. Encoded protein: CASSQGRSSWQETQYF.

The chain links TRBV2 to TRBJ2-5; the match to TRBD1 covers 8 bases. The CDR3 runs to 15 residues. The V and J ends lost 6 bases and 5 bases, in that order; junction bases with no gene match: 11. Looked up from germline, CDR1 is SNHLY and CDR2 is FYNNEI. The CDR3 DNA sequence: TGTGCCAGCAGCTTTGGACAGGGTATTGCGGAGACCCAGTACTTC. It specifies CASSFGQGIAETQYF.